This TCR beta chain appears in the sequencing data of a study of regulatory T cells in long-lasting Graves disease (dated by TCRdb to about 2021). Background for the entire study: Newly diagnosed Graves' disease patients had taken antithyroid drugs for less than 3 months. Persistent Graves' disease patients were compared with newly diagnosed Graves' disease patients by peripheral blood TCR sequencing and RNA sequencing. The study took place in China and was registered as a clinical trial. A total of some 33 samples were covered by TCR sequencing, comprising about 13 persistent and about 20 newly diagnosed Graves' disease patients. Broader findings and caveats from the paper: Peripheral blood alone was examined, since thyroid tissue, which constituted the primary lesion, could not be accessed. Compared with newly diagnosed patients, patients with persistent Graves' disease had lower TCR Shannon entropy and fewer highly expanded clones, which suggests clonal expansion. TRBV28, TRBJ1-2 and TRBJ2-5 were preferentially used in persistent disease, while TRBV20-1 and TRBJ2-1 were favored in newly diagnosed disease. A larger number of public clonotypes was shared among persistent patients (about 2,700) than among newly diagnosed patients (over 850). Sequencing and analysis were limited to the TCR beta chain. The authors acknowledged the small sample size as a limitation that may reduce accuracy.

Per the publication, the time point label means: newly diagnosed GD, antithyroid drugs for less than 3 months. RNA was extracted from PBMCs in TRIzol for both TCR sequencing and RNA sequencing. The diagnosis of Graves' disease was made according to American Thyroid Association guidelines. The patients came from an endocrinology department in Xi'an, China. From each patient, 7.5 to 10 milliliters of peripheral blood was collected into an EDTA anticoagulant tube. Ficoll Paque Plus density gradient separation was used to isolate PBMCs, and no additional T cell sorting was done. An Agilent 2100 Bioanalyzer and agarose gel were used to check RNA quality, and a NanoDrop 2000 was used to measure RNA concentration. Trimming leaves V shorter by 5 bases and J shorter by 4 bases, with the junction holding 8 bases beyond the gene matches. From the cysteine up to the phenylalanine, the CDR3 has a length of 15 residues. Only the CDR3 DNA is retained, 45 bases long and in frame from the first base.

Library preparation employed multiplex PCR. Instrument used: Illumina HiSeq 4000. TCR beta libraries were built with iRepertoire HTBI primers and Arm-PCR amplification of CDR3 regions. Before sequencing, the PCR products went through gel purification. From the authors' description of their analysis: Gene usage analysis of CDR3 amino acid clonotypes used the 62 TRBV and around 14 TRBJ segments found across samples. COPE and FqMerger were used to merge filtered high-quality paired reads into contigs. Contigs were aligned with BLAST to IMGT TRBV, TRBD and TRBJ reference genes, and CDR3 was defined per IMGT. Any clonotype with a frequency above 0.1% was classified as a highly expanded clone. Repertoire diversity was measured by Shannon entropy, and V-J evenness by the Gini coefficient. A clonotype was considered public if more than one individual shared it. TCRdb ran its own pipeline on the public reads, namely fastp trimming at Q25 and MiXCR clone calling, and kept in-frame beta chains. Each entry merges the rows of one CDR3 protein and shows their most common DNA and genes. What appears here as the V and J calls and clone size reflects TCRdb's work, not the paper's. The sample table lists 500,000 or so distinct CDR3 sequences, less than 15% of them with a count of one. The top ten clonotypes cover approximately 15% of the sample.

This clonotype was detected many times. The antigen this receptor binds is unknown. No base-level quality is on record; no much larger clone is a single base apart. This same sample was also taken into another study, of T cells in Graves' hyperthyroidism and ophthalmopathy. The second study, in turn, reports: Stable Graves' hyperthyroidism was defined as no progression to ophthalmopathy during 18 months of follow-up. The hyperthyroidism patients were between 18 and 65 years old and newly diagnosed, with a disease duration of less than 2 months. Patients with uncontrolled infections, other autoimmune diseases, pregnancy or lactation were excluded. Clinical symptoms, serum thyroxine and TRAb, thyroid ultrasound, and orbital computed tomography formed the basis for the diagnoses. For the first round of RT-PCR on the TCR CDR3, the HTBI primer set was used together with the Qiagen OneStep RT-PCR kit. Most expanded thyroid clonotypes (frequency above 0.001) were also detected in blood, a finding suggesting that blood repertoires may reflect thyroid immune responses. A 13 V-J signature model separated ophthalmopathy from stable hyperthyroidism, with around 91% sensitivity and roughly 84% specificity in cross-validation and 80%/75% in testing. During validation, the model predicted progression to ophthalmopathy a median of approximately 7 months ahead of onset, with around 71% sensitivity and around 73% specificity. To identify distinguishing TCR V-J signatures, a discovery cohort of 100 or so patients was used, comprising 43 with Graves' ophthalmopathy and about 59 with stable Graves' hyperthyroidism. Prospective prediction of ophthalmopathy was tested in an independent validation cohort consisting of fewer than 20 hyperthyroidism patients and about 17 patients who later progressed to ophthalmopathy. The approximately 97 discovery patients were randomly divided into training and test sets at a 7:3 ratio. In roughly six Graves' hyperthyroidism patients, the study also compared T-cell repertoires from thyroid tissue with T-cell repertoires from blood. After blood sampling, hyperthyroidism patients were treated with methimazole at a starting dose of 30 mg daily, and ophthalmopathy patients were treated with high-dose intravenous methylprednisolone. The libraries were constructed in a second round of multiplex PCR and then size-selected and purified. Paired-end sequencing of the libraries was performed with 100 bp reads on an Illumina HiSeq2000. SOAPnuke was used to process the raw data, throwing out any read that contained adapters or uncalled bases, had a mean Phred below 15, or lacked an exact constant-primer or identifier match. COPE v1.2.5 was used to merge high-quality paired reads, and clonotypes were defined as unique nucleotide sequences. MiTCR v1.1 was used to align the clonotypes against IMGT TRBV, TRBD and TRBJ reference segments. Only V-J combinations with frequency above 0.0001, covering 99% to 99.2% of repertoires, were analysed. A TCS score was defined as the ratio between F50 (clonal expansion) and ExV (chaos), using BLOSUM62-based TCRdist between CDR3 peptides within each V-J. Welch's t-statistics and random forest reduced roughly 500 V-J features to 13, which were used in a naive Bayes classifier (R e1071). No statistical method was used to fix the sample size in advance, and group allocation was not hidden from the investigators. According to the paper, TCR Vbeta CDR3 sequencing was carried out on 135 peripheral blood samples, which came from fewer than 50 ophthalmopathy, 75 to 80 hyperthyroidism and 17 progressor patients.

The source material was peripheral blood mononuclear cells (PBMCs), sampled at new diagnosis, from a patient treated with antithyroid drugs. The chain is encoded by TRBV12-3 or TRBV12-4 joined to TRBJ1-2, with 9 middle bases fitting TRBD1. This clonotype was obtained from a woman aged 45-65 years with Graves disease. Donor details come from another sample of the same person, matched by shared clones. The DNA reads as follows: TGTGCCAGCAGTCTACCGGGACAGGGCCTCTATGGCTACACCTTC. This codes for CASSLPGQGLYGYTF.